One T cell receptor beta chain is described in this entry. This specimen belongs to a study of T cells after somatic rescue of genetic block. V was trimmed by 11 bases and J by 1 base, leaving 9 bases between them. Germline values: CDR1 MGHDK, CDR2 SYGVNS. The CDR3 spans 12 residues. Here immunoSEQ multiplex PCR was the method, and the copy in TCRdb shows in-frame clones only, minus some. The sample carries 55,000 or so clones, 90% to 97% recorded once. This chain uses TRBV25-1 with TRBJ2-1; D ambiguous. The origin of this receptor is a child less than two years old. Sequencing was done on a sample of peripheral blood mononuclear cells (PBMCs). CDR3 loop: CAGSDSYNEQFF. The DNA of the CDR3 is TGTGCCGGAAGCGATTCCTACAATGAGCAGTTCTTC.